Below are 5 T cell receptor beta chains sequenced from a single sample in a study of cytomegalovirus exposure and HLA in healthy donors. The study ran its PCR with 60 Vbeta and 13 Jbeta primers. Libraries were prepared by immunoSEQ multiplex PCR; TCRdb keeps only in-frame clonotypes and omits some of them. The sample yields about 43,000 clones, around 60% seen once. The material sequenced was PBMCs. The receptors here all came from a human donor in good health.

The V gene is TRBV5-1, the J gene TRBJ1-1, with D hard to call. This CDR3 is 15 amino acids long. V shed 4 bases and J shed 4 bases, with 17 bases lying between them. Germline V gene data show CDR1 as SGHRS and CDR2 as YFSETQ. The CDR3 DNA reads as TGCGCCAGCAGCGAATACGGGGAATCGGTCACTGAAGCTTTCTTT. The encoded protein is CASSEYGESVTEAFF.

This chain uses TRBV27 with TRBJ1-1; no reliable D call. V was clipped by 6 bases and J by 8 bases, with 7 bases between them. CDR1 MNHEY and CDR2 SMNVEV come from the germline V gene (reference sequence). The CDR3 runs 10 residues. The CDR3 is CASSRLEAFF. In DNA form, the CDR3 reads TGTGCCAGCAGCCGGTTAGAAGCTTTCTTT.

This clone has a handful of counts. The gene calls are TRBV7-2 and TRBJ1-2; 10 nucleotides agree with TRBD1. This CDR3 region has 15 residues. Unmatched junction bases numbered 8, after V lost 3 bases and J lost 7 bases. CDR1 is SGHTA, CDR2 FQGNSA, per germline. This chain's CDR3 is CASSLGRQGASGYTF. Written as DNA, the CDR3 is TGTGCCAGCAGCTTGGGACGACAGGGGGCTTCTGGCTACACCTTC.

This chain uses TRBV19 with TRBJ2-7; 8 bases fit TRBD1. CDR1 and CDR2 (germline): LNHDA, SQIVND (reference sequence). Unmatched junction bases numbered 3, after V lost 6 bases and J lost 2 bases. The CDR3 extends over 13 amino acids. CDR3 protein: CASRKGQAYEQYF. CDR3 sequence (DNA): TGTGCCAGTAGGAAGGGACAGGCCTACGAGCAGTACTTC.

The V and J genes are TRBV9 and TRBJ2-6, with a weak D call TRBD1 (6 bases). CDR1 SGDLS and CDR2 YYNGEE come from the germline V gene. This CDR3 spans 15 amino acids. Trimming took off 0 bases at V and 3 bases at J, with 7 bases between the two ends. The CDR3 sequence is CASSVGGHGANVLTF. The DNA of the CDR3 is TGTGCCAGCAGCGTAGGGGGGCATGGGGCCAACGTCCTGACTTTC. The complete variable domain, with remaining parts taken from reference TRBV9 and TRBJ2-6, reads DSGVTQTPKHLITATGQRVTLRCSPRSGDLSVYWYQQSLDQGLQFLIQYYNGEERAKGNILERFSAQQFPDLHSELNLSSLELGDSALYFCASSVGGHGANVLTFGAGSRLTVL.